The T cell receptor (beta chain) under discussion was sequenced for a study of early T cells in non-severe SARS-CoV-2 infection. Turning to the study itself: Sequencing of unsorted whole blood was done on bulk RNA, leaving chains unpaired. Whole-study results and caveats: Anti-spike CD8 specificities were favored by VDJdb matching, whose results missed private and CD4 specificities.

Individual cDNA molecules received unique molecular identifiers during library preparation. TCRdb reprocessed the 5' RACE reads via MiXCR and lists one record per CDR3 protein. The table has 40,000 to 55,000 distinct CDR3 sequences, around 13% seen once. This clonotype is classed as large. Its antigen remains unknown. The CDR3 totals 17 residues. J gave up 1 base and V 6 bases, and 10 bases lay outside the gene matches. Germline V gene lookup returns CDR1 DFQATT and CDR2 SNEGSKA (reference sequence). Material: whole blood. The source of this sequence is an adult who was a healthcare worker with PCR-confirmed SARS-CoV-2 infection or an uninfected control (not recorded which). The gene calls are TRBV20-1 and TRBJ2-1; TRBD2 agrees at 12 bases. CDR3 amino acids: CSAHGASGRVSYNEQFF. The CDR3 coding sequence is TGCAGTGCCCACGGTGCTAGCGGGAGGGTTTCCTACAATGAGCAGTTCTTC.